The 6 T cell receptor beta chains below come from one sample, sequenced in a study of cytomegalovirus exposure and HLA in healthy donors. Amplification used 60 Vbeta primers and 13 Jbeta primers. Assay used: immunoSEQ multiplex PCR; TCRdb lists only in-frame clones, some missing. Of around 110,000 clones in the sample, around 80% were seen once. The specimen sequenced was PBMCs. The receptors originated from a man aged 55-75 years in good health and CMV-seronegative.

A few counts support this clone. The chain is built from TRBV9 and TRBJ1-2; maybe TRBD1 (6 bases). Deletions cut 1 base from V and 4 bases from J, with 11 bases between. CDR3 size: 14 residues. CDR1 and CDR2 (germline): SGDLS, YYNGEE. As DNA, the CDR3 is TGTGCCAGCAGCGTACGGGACACCACCTATGGCTACACCTTC. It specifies CASSVRDTTYGYTF.

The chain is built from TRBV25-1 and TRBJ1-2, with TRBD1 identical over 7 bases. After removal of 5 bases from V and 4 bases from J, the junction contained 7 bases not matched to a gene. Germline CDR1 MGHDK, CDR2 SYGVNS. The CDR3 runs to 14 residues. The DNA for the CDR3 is TGTGCCAGCAGTCCGGGACAGTCCGTCTATGGCTACACCTTC. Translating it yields CASSPGQSVYGYTF.

The CDR3: CASSPTSGETNEQFF. CDR3 nucleotide sequence: TGCGCCAGCAGCCCCACTAGCGGGGAGACCAATGAGCAGTTCTTC. This sequence joins TRBV5-1 and TRBJ2-1; TRBD2 matches at 10 bases. V was pared by 4 bases and J by 6 bases, with 7 bases of the junction left unmatched. Germline values: CDR1 SGHRS, CDR2 YFSETQ. The CDR3 is 15 amino acids.

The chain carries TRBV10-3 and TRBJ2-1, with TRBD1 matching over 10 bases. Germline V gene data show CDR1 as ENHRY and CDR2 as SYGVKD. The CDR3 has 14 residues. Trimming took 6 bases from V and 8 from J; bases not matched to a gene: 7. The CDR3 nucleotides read TGTGCCATCAGCCCGGGACAGGGGTTGGATGAGCAGTTCTTC. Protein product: CAISPGQGLDEQFF.

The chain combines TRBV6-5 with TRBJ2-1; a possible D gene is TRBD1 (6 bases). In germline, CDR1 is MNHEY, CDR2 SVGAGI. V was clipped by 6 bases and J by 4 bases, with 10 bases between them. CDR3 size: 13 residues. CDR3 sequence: CASSLDSYNEQFF. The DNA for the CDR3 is TGTGCCAGCAGCCTGGACAGTTACAATGAGCAGTTCTTC.

In DNA, the CDR3 is TGTGCCAGCAGTGAATCTAACAGGGCTTATGGCTACACCTTC. This translates into CASSESNRAYGYTF. V gene TRBV25-1 combines with J gene TRBJ1-2, with D possibly TRBD1 on 6 matching bases. The V end lost 1 base, the J end lost 5 bases, and 11 bases lay between the germline ends. The germline V gene has CDR1 MGHDK and CDR2 SYGVNS. CDR3 length equals 14 residues.